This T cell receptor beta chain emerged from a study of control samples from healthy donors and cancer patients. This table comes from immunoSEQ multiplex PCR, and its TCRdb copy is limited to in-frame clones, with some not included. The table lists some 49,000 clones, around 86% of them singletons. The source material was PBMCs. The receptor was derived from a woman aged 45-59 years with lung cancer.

CDR3: CASSLAGPPSSPLHF. The DNA of the CDR3 is TGTGCCAGCAGCTTAGCGGGACCCCCAAGTTCACCCCTCCACTTT. This rearrangement joins TRBV11-2 to TRBJ1-6, with D perhaps matching TRBD1 (5 bases). The CDR3 length is 15 residues. Germline assignment: CDR1 SGHAT and CDR2 FQNNGV. V lost 1 base and J 9 bases, leaving 13 bases between the germline ends.